This T cell receptor (beta chain) comes out of a study of cytomegalovirus exposure and HLA in healthy donors. PCR involved 60 Vbeta and 13 Jbeta primers. TCRdb's copy holds only in-frame clones and misses some; the assay was immunoSEQ multiplex PCR. The data contain approximately 100,000 clones, more than 80% of them singletons. Overall study results and limits: Per a prior analysis, the majority of TCR beta V segments were productive roughly 87% or roughly 30% of the time. Follow-up analysis later connected one missense variant in DCLRE1C with trimming of TCR beta V- and J-genes. Despite most TCR sequences being rare, some public TCRs occurred in many donors. Some TCR beta chains (roughly 160 of them) were listed as cytomegalovirus-associated.

Germline CDR1 and CDR2: SGHRS and YFSETQ. The V and J ends lost 5 bases and 6 bases respectively, with 17 bases between them. This CDR3 is built from 14 residues. Turning to this clone: The target antigen is unknown.

The chain recombines TRBV5-1 with TRBJ1-2, with a tentative D call TRBD1 (5 bases). This clonotype originated in a man younger than 45 in good health and CMV-seronegative. The sequenced material came from PBMCs. This CDR3 reads CASSSIQGGDGYTF. The CDR3 DNA follows: TGCGCCAGCAGTTCCATTCAGGGTGGCGATGGCTACACCTTC.